One sample yielded the 4 T cell receptor beta chains listed below, sequenced in a study of T cells in localized non-small cell lung cancer. TCRdb keeps only in-frame clones here, not all; method: immunoSEQ multiplex PCR. Counted here are some 10,000 clones, roughly 90% occurring once; the ten biggest clones make up approximately 14%. The sequencing here drew on peripheral blood, taken before any cancer treatment. The receptor source for this set is a male donor older than 55 with stage III lung adenocarcinoma.

This chain connects TRBV18 to TRBJ1-3, with a tentative D call TRBD1 (5 bases). Germline-derived CDR1 and CDR2 are KGHSH and LQKENI. The CDR3 totals 14 residues. V was clipped by 2 bases and J by 15 bases, with 20 bases between them. Here the CDR3 DNA reads TGTGCCAGCTCACCAAGGGGTTCCCCGGACCTTCAATATTTT. This sequence encodes CASSPRGSPDLQYF.

This sequence joins TRBV7-2 and TRBJ2-7; D is ambiguous. CDR3 length: 12 residues. The germline V gene encodes CDR1 SGHTA and CDR2 FQGNSA. The ends were cut back, 6 bases at V and 7 bases at J, with 13 bases in the middle. CDR3 protein: CASSPPQEEQYF. The CDR3 DNA sequence: TGTGCCAGCAGTCCACCTCAAGAGGAGCAGTACTTC. The full variable domain, rest sourced from reference TRBV7-2 and TRBJ2-7, is GAGVSQSPSNKVTEKGKDVELRCDPISGHTALYWYRQSLGQGLEFLIYFQGNSAPDKSGLPSDRFSAERTGGSVSTLTIQRTQQEDSAVYLCASSPPQEEQYFGPGTRLTVT.

V and J are TRBV19 and TRBJ2-1; D is unresolved. Germline V lookup: CDR1 LNHDA, CDR2 SQIVND (reference sequence). V lost 7 bases and J lost 0, with 16 bases in between. The CDR3 covers 16 residues. The chain's CDR3 is CASTPLGRSSYNEQFF. CDR3 nucleotide sequence: TGTGCCAGTACCCCTCTCGGCAGGAGCTCCTACAATGAGCAGTTCTTC.

The rearrangement uses TRBV30 and TRBJ1-2; the match to TRBD1 covers 12 bases. The trim removed 7 bases at V and 6 bases at J, leaving 6 bases unmatched. The CDR3 covers 13 residues. CDR1 is GTSNPN, CDR2 SVGIG, per germline (reference sequence). CDR3 loop: CASSGTGGHGYTF. The DNA of the CDR3 is TGTGCCTCTTCCGGGACAGGGGGCCATGGCTACACCTTC.